The TCR beta chain under discussion was sequenced for a study of T cells in Graves' hyperthyroidism and ophthalmopathy. Study outcomes and limitations: Blood samples included most of the expanded thyroid clonotypes exceeding 0.001.

Germline V CDR1 and CDR2: LGHDT, YNNKEL (reference sequence). Trimming left V 3 bases short and J 8 bases short, with 7 bases between. The CDR3 totals 12 residues. Amplified TCR beta CDR3 regions came from RNA transcripts. Using the HTBI primer set, a first-round RT-PCR was run on the TCR CDR3. TCRdb re-derived calls from the multiplex PCR reads in MiXCR, one entry per CDR3 protein. The sample includes 350,000 to 500,000 distinct CDR3 sequences, around 13% of them seen just once. In this sample, this clonotype turned up many times. Its antigen is still unknown. This chain links TRBV3-1 with TRBJ1-4; D is uncertain. The sequence was obtained from a woman younger than 35 with Graves' hyperthyroidism. Sequenced: blood. This CDR3 reads CASSQGREKLFF. The CDR3 region has the DNA TGTGCCAGCAGCCAGGGGAGGGAAAAACTGTTTTTT. The variable domain in full, completed from reference TRBV3-1 and TRBJ1-4, reads DTAVSQTPKYLVTQMGNDKSIKCEQNLGHDTMYWYKQDSKKFLKIMFSYNNKELIINETVPNRFSPKSPDKAHLNLHINSLELGDSAVYFCASSQGREKLFFGSGTQLSVL.